Listed below are T cell receptor beta chains from one sample, sequenced in a study of esophageal squamous cell carcinoma tumors. MiXCR was run by TCRdb on the 5' RACE reads, yielding one entry per CDR3 protein. The sample holds over 1,000 distinct CDR3 sequences; approximately 13% are singletons and the top ten take 15% to 20%. The sample was tumor tissue. Receptor source: a man aged 50 or older with esophageal squamous cell carcinoma. CDR3s include the opening cysteine and the closing phenylalanine or tryptophan. Each record gives: V gene, J gene, CDR3 length, CDR3 protein.

>TRBV10-3|TRBJ2-2|13
CAISYTGTGELFF
>TRBV12-3/TRBV12-4|TRBJ2-1|15
CASRGLAGAYNEQFF
>TRBV7-9|TRBJ2-1|15
CASSLGDRSLNEQFF
>TRBV7-9|TRBJ2-3|16
CASSLVTGGGSDTQYF
>TRBV5-1|TRBJ2-3|18
CASSLASGGTLATDTQYF
>TRBV28|TRBJ1-5|16
CASSYPLAGSNQPQHF
>TRBV7-6|TRBJ1-1|15
CASSLVSGWTGEAFF
>TRBV6-5|TRBJ2-7|13
CASSQDVYYEQYF
>TRBV7-2|TRBJ1-3|15
CASSLSSSGGNTRYF
>TRBV5-4|TRBJ2-2|16
CASSSRDRAFGGELFF
>TRBV25-1|TRBJ1-2|15
CVSSHPWTGTCGYTF
>TRBV2|TRBJ2-4|14
CASRYQGGQNIQYF
>TRBV20-1|TRBJ2-7|14
CSAHDREARYEQYF
>TRBV7-9|TRBJ1-4|15
CASSLSSVSNEKLFF
>TRBV29-1|TRBJ2-3|12
CSVGLAGDTQYF
>TRBV19|TRBJ1-1|13
CASSTGLATEAFF
>TRBV6-1|TRBJ2-3|14
CASSKRDRTDTQYF
>TRBV4-2|TRBJ2-3|14
CASSPEVSTDTQYF